This T cell receptor beta chain was documented in a study of cytomegalovirus exposure and HLA in healthy donors. Study-wide results and limits: As a later analysis revealed, the rate of TCR association differed by HLA locus, with DRB1 most and HLA-C fewest. Common viral pathogens (according to a later analysis) appeared linked to several of the most significant clusters. A missense variant in DCLRE1C was later tied to TCR beta V- and J-gene trimming. Altogether, about 160 TCR beta chains were recorded as cytomegalovirus-associated.

PCR was performed using 60 Vbeta and 13 Jbeta primers. The table came from immunoSEQ multiplex PCR; TCRdb's copy has only in-frame clones and leaves some out. This table has roughly 170,000 clones, approximately 81% appearing once. Concerning this clone: Its antigen is not identified.

The clonotype comes from a man aged 25 to 40 in good health and CMV-seronegative. Source material: PBMCs.

The CDR3: CASSIGAREIWRVGELFF. DNA of the CDR3: TGTGCCAGTAGTATAGGAGCCAGGGAAATTTGGAGGGTCGGGGAGCTGTTTTTT. V usage is TRBV19 and J usage is TRBJ2-2; D is perhaps TRBD2 (6 bases). Per germline, CDR1 LNHDA and CDR2 SQIVND (reference sequence). Trimming stripped 1 base from V and 7 bases from J, with 22 bases between. The CDR3 is made up of 18 amino acids.